Sequencing of this TCR beta chain was carried out in a study of T cells in Graves' hyperthyroidism and ophthalmopathy. This clonotype was found many times. RNA transcripts served as the template for amplifying TCR beta CDR3 regions. The TCR CDR3 first-round RT-PCR relied on the HTBI primer set. TCRdb fed the multiplex PCR reads into MiXCR, producing one record per CDR3 protein. The sample shows hundreds of thousands of distinct CDR3 sequences, roughly 13% of them seen only once. Trimming at V came to 2 bases and at J to 2 bases, leaving 7 bases not matched to a gene. The CDR3 totals 16 residues. The germline gives CDR1 KGHSH, CDR2 LQKENI.

The sequencing input was blood. This clonotype was obtained from a woman under 30 with Graves' hyperthyroidism. This chain uses TRBV18 with TRBJ1-1, with 8 bases lining up with TRBD1. The CDR3 spells CASSPNGQGGNTEAFF. For the CDR3, the DNA is TGTGCCAGCTCACCAAACGGACAGGGCGGTAACACTGAAGCTTTCTTT.